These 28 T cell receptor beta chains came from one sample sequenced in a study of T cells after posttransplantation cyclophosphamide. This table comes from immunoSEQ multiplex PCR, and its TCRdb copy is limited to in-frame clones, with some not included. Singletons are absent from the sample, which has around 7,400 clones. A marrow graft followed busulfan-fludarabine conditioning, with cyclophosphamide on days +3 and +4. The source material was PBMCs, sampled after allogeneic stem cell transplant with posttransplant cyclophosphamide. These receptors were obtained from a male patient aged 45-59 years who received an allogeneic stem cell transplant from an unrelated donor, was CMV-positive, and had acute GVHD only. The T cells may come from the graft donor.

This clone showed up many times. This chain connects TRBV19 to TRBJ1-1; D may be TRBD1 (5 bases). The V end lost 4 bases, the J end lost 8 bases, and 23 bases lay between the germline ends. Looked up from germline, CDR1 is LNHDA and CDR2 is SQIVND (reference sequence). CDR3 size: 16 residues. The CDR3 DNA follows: TGTGCCAGTAGTACCACAGGAGCCCGGAGCCGCCCCGAAGCTTTCTTT. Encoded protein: CASSTTGARSRPEAFF.

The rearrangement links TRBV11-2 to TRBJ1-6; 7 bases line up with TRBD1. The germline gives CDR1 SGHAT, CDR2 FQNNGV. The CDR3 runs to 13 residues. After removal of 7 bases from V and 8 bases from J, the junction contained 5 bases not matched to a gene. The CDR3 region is CASNRQGDSPLHF. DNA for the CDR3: TGTGCCAGCAACCGACAGGGAGATTCACCCCTCCACTTT.

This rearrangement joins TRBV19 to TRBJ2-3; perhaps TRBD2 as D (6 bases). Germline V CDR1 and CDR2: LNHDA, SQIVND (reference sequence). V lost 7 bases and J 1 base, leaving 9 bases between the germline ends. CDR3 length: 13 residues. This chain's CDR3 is CASNGGGTDTQYF. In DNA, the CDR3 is TGTGCCAGTAACGGCGGGGGCACAGATACGCAGTATTTT.

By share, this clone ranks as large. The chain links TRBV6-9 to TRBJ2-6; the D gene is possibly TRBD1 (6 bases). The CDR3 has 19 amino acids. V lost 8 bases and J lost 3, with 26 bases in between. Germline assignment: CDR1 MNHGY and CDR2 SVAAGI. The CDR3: CASWFPEAFDRSGANVLTF. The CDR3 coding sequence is TGTGCCAGCTGGTTCCCTGAAGCCTTTGACAGGAGTGGGGCCAACGTCCTGACTTTC.

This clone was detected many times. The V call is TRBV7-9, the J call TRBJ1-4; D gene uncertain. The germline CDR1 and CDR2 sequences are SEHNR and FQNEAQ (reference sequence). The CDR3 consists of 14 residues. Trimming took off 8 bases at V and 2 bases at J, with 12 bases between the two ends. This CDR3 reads CASGAVGTNEKLFF. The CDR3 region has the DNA TGTGCCAGCGGCGCAGTCGGGACTAATGAAAAACTGTTTTTT.

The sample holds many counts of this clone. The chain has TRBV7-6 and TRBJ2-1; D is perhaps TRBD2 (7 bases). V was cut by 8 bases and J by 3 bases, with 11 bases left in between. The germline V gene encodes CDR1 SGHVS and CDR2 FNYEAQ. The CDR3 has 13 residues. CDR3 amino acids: CASGRGNYNEQFF. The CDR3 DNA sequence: TGTGCCAGCGGGAGGGGGAACTACAATGAGCAGTTCTTC.

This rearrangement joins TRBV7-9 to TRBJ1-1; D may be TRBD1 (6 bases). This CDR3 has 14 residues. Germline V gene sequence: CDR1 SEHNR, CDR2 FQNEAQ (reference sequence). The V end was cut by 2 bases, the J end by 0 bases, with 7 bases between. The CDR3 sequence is CASSLQGMNTEAFF. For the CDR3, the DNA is TGTGCCAGCAGCTTACAGGGGATGAACACTGAAGCTTTCTTT.

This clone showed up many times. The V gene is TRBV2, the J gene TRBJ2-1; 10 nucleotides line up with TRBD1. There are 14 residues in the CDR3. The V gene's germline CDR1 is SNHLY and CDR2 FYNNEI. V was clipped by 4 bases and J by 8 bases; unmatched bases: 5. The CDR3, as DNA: TGTGCCAGCAGTGGGGGACAGGGGAATGATGAGCAGTTCTTC. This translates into CASSGGQGNDEQFF.

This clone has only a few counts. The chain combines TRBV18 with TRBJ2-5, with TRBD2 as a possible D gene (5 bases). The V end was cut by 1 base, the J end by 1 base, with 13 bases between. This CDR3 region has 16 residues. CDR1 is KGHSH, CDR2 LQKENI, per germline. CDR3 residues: CASSPLGPGIQETQYF. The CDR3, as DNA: TGTGCCAGCTCACCACTTGGTCCGGGGATCCAAGAGACCCAGTACTTC.

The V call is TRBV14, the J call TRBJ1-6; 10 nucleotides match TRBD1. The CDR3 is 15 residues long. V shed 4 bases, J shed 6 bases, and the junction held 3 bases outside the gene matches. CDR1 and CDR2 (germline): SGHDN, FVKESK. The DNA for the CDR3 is TGTGCCAGCAGCCCAAGACAGGGGGCTAATTCACCCCTCCACTTT. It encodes CASSPRQGANSPLHF.

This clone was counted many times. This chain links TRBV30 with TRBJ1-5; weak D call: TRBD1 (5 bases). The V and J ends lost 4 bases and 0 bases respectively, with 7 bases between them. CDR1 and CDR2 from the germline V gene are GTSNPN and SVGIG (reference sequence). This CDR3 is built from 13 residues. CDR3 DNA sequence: TGTGCCTGGAAAAGGGGTAGCAATCAGCCCCAGCATTTT. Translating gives CAWKRGSNQPQHF. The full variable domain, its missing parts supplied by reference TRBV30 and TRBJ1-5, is SQTIHQWPATLVQPVGSPLSLECTVEGTSNPNLYWYRQAAGRGLQLLFYSVGIGQISSEVPQNLSASRPQDRQFILSSKKLLLSDSGFYLCAWKRGSNQPQHFGDGTRLSIL.

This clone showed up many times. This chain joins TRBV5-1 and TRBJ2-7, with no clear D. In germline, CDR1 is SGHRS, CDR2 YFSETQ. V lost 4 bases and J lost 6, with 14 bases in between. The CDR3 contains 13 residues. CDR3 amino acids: CASSQGENVEQYF. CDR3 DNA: TGCGCCAGCAGCCAAGGAGAGAACGTCGAGCAGTACTTC. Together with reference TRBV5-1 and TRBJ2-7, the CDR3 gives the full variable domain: KAGVTQTPRYLIKTRGQQVTLSCSPISGHRSVSWYQQTPGQGLQFLFEYFSETQRNKGNFPGRFSGRQFSNSRSEMNVSTLELGDSALYLCASSQGENVEQYFGPGTRLTVT.

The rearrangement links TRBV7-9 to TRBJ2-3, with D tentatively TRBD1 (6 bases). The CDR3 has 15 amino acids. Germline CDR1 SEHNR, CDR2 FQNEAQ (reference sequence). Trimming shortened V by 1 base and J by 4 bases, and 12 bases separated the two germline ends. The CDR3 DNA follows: TGTGCCAGCAGCTTAGGGCAGGGACATCCAGATACGCAGTATTTT. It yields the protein CASSLGQGHPDTQYF. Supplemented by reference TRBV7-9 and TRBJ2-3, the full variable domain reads DTGVSQNPRHKITKRGQNVTFRCDPISEHNRLYWYRQTLGQGPEFLTYFQNEAQLEKSRLLSDRFSAERPKGSFSTLEIQRTEQGDSAMYLCASSLGQGHPDTQYFGPGTRLTVL.

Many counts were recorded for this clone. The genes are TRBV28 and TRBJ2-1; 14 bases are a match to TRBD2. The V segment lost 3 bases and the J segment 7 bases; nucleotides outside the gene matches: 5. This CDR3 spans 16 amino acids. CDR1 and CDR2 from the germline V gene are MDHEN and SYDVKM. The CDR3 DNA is TGTGCCAGCAGTTTTACCCGACTAGCGGGGGGGAATGAGCAGTTCTTC. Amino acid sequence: CASSFTRLAGGNEQFF. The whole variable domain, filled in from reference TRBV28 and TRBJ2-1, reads DVKVTQSSRYLVKRTGEKVFLECVQDMDHENMFWYRQDPGLGLRLIYFSYDVKMKEKGDIPEGYSVSREKKERFSLILESASTNQTSMYLCASSFTRLAGGNEQFFGPGTRLTVL.

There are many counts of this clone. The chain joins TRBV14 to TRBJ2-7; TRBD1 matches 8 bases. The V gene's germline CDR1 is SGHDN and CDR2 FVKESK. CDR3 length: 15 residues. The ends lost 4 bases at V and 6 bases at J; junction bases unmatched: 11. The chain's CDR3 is CASSPLRDRLGEQYF. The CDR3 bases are TGTGCCAGCAGCCCACTCCGGGACAGGTTAGGCGAGCAGTACTTC.

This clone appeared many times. The CDR3 here is CATFTSTDTQYF. Here the CDR3 DNA reads TGTGCCACCTTTACTAGCACAGATACGCAGTATTTT. The chain couples TRBV6-5 to TRBJ2-3; D not resolved. This CDR3 is 12 amino acids long. CDR1 and CDR2 from the germline V gene are MNHEY and SVGAGI. Trimming shortened V by 10 bases and J by 0 bases, and 8 bases separated the two germline ends.

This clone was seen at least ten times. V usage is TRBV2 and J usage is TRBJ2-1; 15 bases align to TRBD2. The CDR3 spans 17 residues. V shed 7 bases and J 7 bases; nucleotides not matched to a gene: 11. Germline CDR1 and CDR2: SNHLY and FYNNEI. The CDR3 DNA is TGTGCCAGCACCCCCGGGACTAGCGGGGGGCTGGGAAATGAGCAGTTCTTC. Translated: CASTPGTSGGLGNEQFF.

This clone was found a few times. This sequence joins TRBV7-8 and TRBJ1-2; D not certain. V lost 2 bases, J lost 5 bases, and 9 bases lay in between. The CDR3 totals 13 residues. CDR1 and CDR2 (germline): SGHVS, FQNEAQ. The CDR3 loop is CASSLRGWYGYTF. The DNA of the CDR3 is TGTGCCAGCAGCTTACGAGGGTGGTATGGCTACACCTTC.

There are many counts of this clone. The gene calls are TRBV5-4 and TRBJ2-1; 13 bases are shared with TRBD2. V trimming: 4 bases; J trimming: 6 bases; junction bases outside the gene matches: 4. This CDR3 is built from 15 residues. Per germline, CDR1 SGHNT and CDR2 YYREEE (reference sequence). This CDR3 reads CASSPGLAGPNEQFF. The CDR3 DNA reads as TGTGCCAGCAGCCCGGGACTAGCGGGGCCCAATGAGCAGTTCTTC.

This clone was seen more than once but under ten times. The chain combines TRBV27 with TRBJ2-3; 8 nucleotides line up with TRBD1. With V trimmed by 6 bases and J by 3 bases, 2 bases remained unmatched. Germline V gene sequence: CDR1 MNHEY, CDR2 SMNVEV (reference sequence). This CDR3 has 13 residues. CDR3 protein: CASSRGRTDTQYF. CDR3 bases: TGTGCCAGCAGCAGGGGGCGGACAGATACGCAGTATTTT.

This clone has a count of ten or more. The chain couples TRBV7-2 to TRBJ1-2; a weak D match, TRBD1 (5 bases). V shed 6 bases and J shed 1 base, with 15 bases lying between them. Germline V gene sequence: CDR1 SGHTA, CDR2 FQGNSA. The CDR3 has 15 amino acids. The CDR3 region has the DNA TGTGCCAGCAGACCTATAGGGGCATATAACTATGGCTACACCTTC. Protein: CASRPIGAYNYGYTF.

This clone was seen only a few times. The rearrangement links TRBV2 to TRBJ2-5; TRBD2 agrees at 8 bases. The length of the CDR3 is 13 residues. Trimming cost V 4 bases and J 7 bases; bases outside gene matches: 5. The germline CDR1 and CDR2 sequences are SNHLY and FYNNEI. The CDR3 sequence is CASSGSGDRTQYF. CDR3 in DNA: TGTGCCAGCAGTGGTAGCGGGGATAGGACCCAGTACTTC.

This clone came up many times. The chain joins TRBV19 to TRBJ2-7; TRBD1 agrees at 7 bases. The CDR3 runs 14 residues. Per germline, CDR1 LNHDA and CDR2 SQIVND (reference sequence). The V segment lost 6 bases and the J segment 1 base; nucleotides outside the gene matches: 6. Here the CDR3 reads CASRAPGGSYEQYF. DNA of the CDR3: TGTGCCAGTAGAGCCCCAGGGGGTTCCTACGAGCAGTACTTC.

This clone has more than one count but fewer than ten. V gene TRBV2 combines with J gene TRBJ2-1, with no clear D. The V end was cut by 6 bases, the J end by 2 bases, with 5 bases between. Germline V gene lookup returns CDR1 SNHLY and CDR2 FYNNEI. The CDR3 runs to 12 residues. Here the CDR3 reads CASRLTYNEQFF. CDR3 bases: TGTGCCAGCAGACTAACCTACAATGAGCAGTTCTTC.

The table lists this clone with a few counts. The CDR3: CASSQGGPPETQYF. The CDR3 region has the DNA TGCGCCAGCAGTCAGGGGGGCCCGCCGGAGACCCAGTACTTC. The V gene is TRBV5-1, the J gene TRBJ2-5, with D perhaps TRBD1 (7 bases). Trimming pared 5 bases from V and 5 bases from J, leaving 16 bases between. Per the germline V gene, CDR1 is SGHRS and CDR2 is YFSETQ. This CDR3 comprises 14 residues. Filled out from reference TRBV5-1 and TRBJ2-5, the complete variable domain reads KAGVTQTPRYLIKTRGQQVTLSCSPISGHRSVSWYQQTPGQGLQFLFEYFSETQRNKGNFPGRFSGRQFSNSRSEMNVSTLELGDSALYLCASSQGGPPETQYFGPGTRLLVL.

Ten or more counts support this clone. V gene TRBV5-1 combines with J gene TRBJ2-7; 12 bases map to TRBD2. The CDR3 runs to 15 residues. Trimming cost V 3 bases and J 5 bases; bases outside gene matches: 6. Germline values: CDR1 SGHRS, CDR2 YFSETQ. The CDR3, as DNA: TGCGCCAGCAGCTCCCTAGCGGGAGGGAACAACGAGCAGTACTTC. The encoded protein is CASSSLAGGNNEQYF.

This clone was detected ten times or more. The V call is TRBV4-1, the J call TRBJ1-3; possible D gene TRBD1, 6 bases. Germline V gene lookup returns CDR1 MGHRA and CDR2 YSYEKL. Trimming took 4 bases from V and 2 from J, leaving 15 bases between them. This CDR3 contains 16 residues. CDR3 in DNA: TGCGCCAGCAGCCCAAGACAGGACGCCCCTGGAAACACCATATATTTT. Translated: CASSPRQDAPGNTIYF.

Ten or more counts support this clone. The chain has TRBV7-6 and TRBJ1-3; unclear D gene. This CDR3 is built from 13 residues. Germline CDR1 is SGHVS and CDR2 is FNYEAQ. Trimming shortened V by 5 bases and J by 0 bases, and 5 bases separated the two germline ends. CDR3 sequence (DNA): TGTGCCAGCAGCCCCCTCTCTGGAAACACCATATATTTT. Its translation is CASSPLSGNTIYF.